Listed below are T cell receptor beta chains from one sample, sequenced in a study of T cell repertoires in cytomegalovirus infection. TCRdb fed the reads into MiXCR, producing one record per CDR3 protein. This sample has fewer than 550,000 distinct CDR3 sequences; approximately 30% occur once, and the top ten carry around 13%. What was sequenced was PBMCs. These receptors were obtained from a human donor in good health (CMV status not recorded). Some clones in this sample may be carry-over from other donors' samples. Both conserved end residues are part of each CDR3. The order of the fields is J gene, V gene, D gene, clone size, CDR3 protein, CDR3 DNA. The D gene is left open where the match is weak. Clone sizes are given selectively: once, few, many, or a class where the clone is expanded.

J gene: TRBJ1-5
V gene: TRBV6-2/TRBV6-3
D gene: NA
clone size: NA
CDR3 protein: CASGTRGNQPQHF
CDR3 DNA: TGTGCCAGCGGGACGAGAGGCAATCAGCCCCAGCATTTT

J gene: TRBJ1-5
V gene: TRBV19
D gene: NA
clone size: few
CDR3 protein: CASSIDGGLRQHF
CDR3 DNA: TGTGCCAGTAGTATCGATGGGGGGCTGCGCCAGCATTTT

J gene: TRBJ1-4
V gene: TRBV6-2/TRBV6-3
D gene: NA
clone size: NA
CDR3 protein: CASSNAGATNEKLFF
CDR3 DNA: TGTGCCAGCAGCAACGCGGGTGCAACTAATGAAAAACTGTTTTTT

J gene: TRBJ2-1
V gene: TRBV7-6
D gene: NA
clone size: many
CDR3 protein: CASSLVGGTSYNEQFF
CDR3 DNA: TGTGCCAGCAGCTTAGTCGGGGGTACTTCCTACAATGAGCAGTTCTTC

J gene: TRBJ2-1
V gene: TRBV20-1
D gene: TRBD2
clone size: NA
CDR3 protein: CSAPAVVANSRRTSQSSYNEQFF
CDR3 DNA: TGCAGTGCTCCCGCGGTCGTTGCGAACTCCCGAAGGACTAGCCAGAGCTCCTACAATGAGCAGTTCTTC

J gene: TRBJ2-3
V gene: TRBV7-6
D gene: NA
clone size: many
CDR3 protein: CASSLEGGQADTQYF
CDR3 DNA: TGTGCCAGCAGCTTAGAGGGCGGGCAGGCAGATACGCAGTATTTT

J gene: TRBJ2-1
V gene: TRBV20-1
D gene: TRBD2
clone size: NA
CDR3 protein: CSADLGTSGASSYNEQFF
CDR3 DNA: TGCAGTGCTGACCTCGGGACTAGCGGGGCCAGCTCCTACAATGAGCAGTTCTTC

J gene: TRBJ1-5
V gene: TRBV20-1
D gene: NA
clone size: NA
CDR3 protein: CSARTRDSHLGGNQPQHF
CDR3 DNA: TGCAGTGCTAGAACCCGGGACTCGCATTTAGGGGGCAATCAGCCCCAGCATTTT

J gene: TRBJ1-2
V gene: TRBV12-3/TRBV12-4
D gene: NA
clone size: few
CDR3 protein: CASSFQAPAGGYTF
CDR3 DNA: TGTGCCAGCAGTTTCCAGGCTCCAGCGGGAGGCTACACCTTC

J gene: TRBJ2-2
V gene: TRBV12-3/TRBV12-4
D gene: NA
clone size: NA
CDR3 protein: CASRMTGNTGELFF
CDR3 DNA: TGTGCCAGCAGAATGACAGGGAACACCGGGGAGCTGTTTTTT

J gene: TRBJ2-3
V gene: TRBV7-2
D gene: TRBD1
clone size: few
CDR3 protein: CASTPGQGFTDTQYF
CDR3 DNA: TGTGCCAGCACCCCCGGACAGGGATTCACAGATACGCAGTATTTT

J gene: TRBJ2-3
V gene: TRBV7-2
D gene: NA
clone size: NA
CDR3 protein: CVSSSTGQSRTDTQYF
CDR3 DNA: TGTGTCAGCAGCTCCACCGGACAATCGAGGACAGATACGCAGTATTTT

J gene: TRBJ1-1
V gene: TRBV12-5
D gene: NA
clone size: few
CDR3 protein: CASGLVPTGAPVMNTEAFF
CDR3 DNA: TGTGCTAGTGGTTTGGTACCCACGGGGGCGCCGGTCATGAACACTGAAGCTTTCTTT

J gene: TRBJ1-3
V gene: TRBV20-1
D gene: NA
clone size: many
CDR3 protein: CSASPDPTPGNTIYF
CDR3 DNA: TGCAGTGCTAGCCCGGACCCAACACCCGGAAACACCATATATTTT

J gene: TRBJ1-1
V gene: TRBV6-1
D gene: NA
clone size: many
CDR3 protein: CASSGRGVGPHTEAFF
CDR3 DNA: TGTGCCAGCAGTGGGCGGGGGGTGGGGCCGCACACTGAAGCTTTCTTT

J gene: TRBJ2-5
V gene: TRBV14
D gene: TRBD1
clone size: NA
CDR3 protein: CASSQLQGAYLETQYF
CDR3 DNA: TGTGCCAGCAGCCAGCTACAGGGGGCGTATTTGGAGACCCAGTACTTC

J gene: TRBJ1-2
V gene: TRBV20-1
D gene: NA
clone size: NA
CDR3 protein: CSATHPGGVHYGYTF
CDR3 DNA: TGCAGTGCTACCCACCCGGGGGGCGTACACTATGGCTACACCTTC

J gene: TRBJ2-1
V gene: TRBV4-2
D gene: NA
clone size: NA
CDR3 protein: CASSPGANEQFF
CDR3 DNA: TGTGCCAGCAGCCCCGGGGCCAATGAGCAGTTCTTC

J gene: TRBJ2-2
V gene: TRBV12-3/TRBV12-4
D gene: TRBD1
clone size: NA
CDR3 protein: CASIWVGRGLGELFF
CDR3 DNA: TGTGCCAGCATTTGGGTCGGCAGGGGGTTAGGGGAGCTGTTTTTT

J gene: TRBJ2-5
V gene: TRBV3-1
D gene: NA
clone size: NA
CDR3 protein: CASSRSSAQETQYF
CDR3 DNA: TGTGCCAGCAGCCGGTCTAGCGCCCAAGAGACCCAGTACTTC

J gene: TRBJ2-3
V gene: TRBV10-3
D gene: NA
clone size: few
CDR3 protein: CAISESLGGDTQYF
CDR3 DNA: TGTGCCATCAGTGAGTCGCTCGGGGGAGATACGCAGTATTTT

J gene: TRBJ1-4
V gene: TRBV7-2
D gene: NA
clone size: few
CDR3 protein: CASSLREGKREKLFF
CDR3 DNA: TGTGCCAGCAGCTTAAGGGAAGGGAAGAGGGAAAAACTGTTTTTT

J gene: TRBJ2-3
V gene: TRBV15
D gene: TRBD2
clone size: NA
CDR3 protein: CATSRDLRTSGGTSTDTQYF
CDR3 DNA: TGTGCCACCAGCAGAGATTTGAGGACTAGCGGGGGGACTAGCACAGATACGCAGTATTTT

J gene: TRBJ1-5
V gene: TRBV27
D gene: TRBD1
clone size: NA
CDR3 protein: CASSLSYQGGNQPQHF
CDR3 DNA: TGTGCCAGCAGTTTATCGTACCAGGGGGGGAATCAGCCCCAGCATTTT

J gene: TRBJ2-1
V gene: TRBV27
D gene: NA
clone size: NA
CDR3 protein: CASSSGTHNEQFF
CDR3 DNA: TGTGCCAGCAGTTCCGGGACTCACAATGAGCAGTTCTTC

J gene: TRBJ1-1
V gene: TRBV12-3/TRBV12-4
D gene: NA
clone size: few
CDR3 protein: CASSRQGTAAMNTEAFF
CDR3 DNA: TGTGCCAGCAGTCGCCAAGGGACGGCTGCTATGAACACTGAAGCTTTCTTT

J gene: TRBJ2-1
V gene: TRBV10-3
D gene: TRBD2
clone size: once
CDR3 protein: CAISGLARDEQFF
CDR3 DNA: TGTGCCATCAGTGGACTAGCACGCGATGAGCAGTTCTTC

J gene: TRBJ2-3
V gene: TRBV29-1
D gene: TRBD1
clone size: few
CDR3 protein: CSADRSSTDTQYF
CDR3 DNA: TGCAGCGCGGACAGGTCTAGCACAGATACGCAGTATTTT

J gene: TRBJ2-3
V gene: TRBV5-1
D gene: TRBD1
clone size: NA
CDR3 protein: CASSLGTGAYTDTQYF
CDR3 DNA: TGCGCCAGCAGCTTAGGGACAGGGGCCTACACAGATACGCAGTATTTT

J gene: TRBJ1-5
V gene: TRBV7-8
D gene: NA
clone size: many
CDR3 protein: CASSLAVGHYSNQPQHF
CDR3 DNA: TGTGCCAGCAGCTTAGCGGTGGGACACTATAGCAATCAGCCCCAGCATTTT

J gene: TRBJ2-2
V gene: TRBV7-9
D gene: NA
clone size: NA
CDR3 protein: CASSLGAGGDTGELFF
CDR3 DNA: TGTGCCAGCAGCCTAGGTGCAGGCGGGGACACCGGGGAGCTGTTTTTT

J gene: TRBJ2-7
V gene: TRBV6-5
D gene: NA
clone size: few
CDR3 protein: CASQPQGLSSYEQYF
CDR3 DNA: TGTGCCAGTCAACCCCAGGGCCTCAGCTCCTACGAGCAGTACTTC

J gene: TRBJ1-2
V gene: TRBV12-3/TRBV12-4
D gene: NA
clone size: NA
CDR3 protein: CASITKRGGGDYGYTF
CDR3 DNA: TGTGCCAGCATCACAAAAAGAGGGGGGGGGGACTATGGCTACACCTTC

J gene: TRBJ1-5
V gene: TRBV7-2
D gene: NA
clone size: many
CDR3 protein: CASSFRLGGSNQPQHF
CDR3 DNA: TGTGCCAGCAGCTTTCGCCTCGGGGGGAGCAATCAGCCCCAGCATTTT

J gene: TRBJ1-5
V gene: TRBV14
D gene: NA
clone size: few
CDR3 protein: CALRSGNQPQHF
CDR3 DNA: TGTGCATTGAGGTCCGGCAATCAGCCCCAGCATTTT

J gene: TRBJ2-1
V gene: TRBV20-1
D gene: TRBD2
clone size: few
CDR3 protein: CSARDPWRGGNNEQFF
CDR3 DNA: TGCAGTGCTAGAGATCCCTGGCGGGGGGGAAACAATGAGCAGTTCTTC

J gene: TRBJ1-4
V gene: TRBV11-2
D gene: NA
clone size: few
CDR3 protein: CASNNPGGEKLFF
CDR3 DNA: TGTGCCAGCAACAATCCGGGGGGGGAAAAACTGTTTTTT

J gene: TRBJ1-2
V gene: TRBV4-1
D gene: TRBD1
clone size: NA
CDR3 protein: CASSQDSRGRGGTF
CDR3 DNA: TGCGCCAGCAGCCAAGATAGTAGGGGGCGAGGAGGCACCTTC

J gene: TRBJ1-5
V gene: TRBV28
D gene: NA
clone size: NA
CDR3 protein: CASSTPGSNQPQHF
CDR3 DNA: TGTGCCAGCAGTACCCCAGGGTCGAATCAGCCCCAGCATTTT

J gene: TRBJ1-2
V gene: TRBV7-6
D gene: TRBD1
clone size: few
CDR3 protein: CASSLEGQGLF
CDR3 DNA: TGTGCCAGCAGCTTAGAAGGACAGGGGCTCTTC

J gene: TRBJ1-3
V gene: TRBV27
D gene: TRBD1
clone size: NA
CDR3 protein: CASSGQGAGNTIYF
CDR3 DNA: TGTGCCAGCAGTGGACAGGGGGCCGGAAACACCATATATTTT

J gene: TRBJ2-1
V gene: TRBV11-2
D gene: TRBD1
clone size: few
CDR3 protein: CASSLDLWDRLPATPVSYNEQFF
CDR3 DNA: TGTGCCAGCAGCTTAGATCTATGGGACAGGTTACCCGCCACCCCCGTCTCCTACAATGAGCAGTTCTTC

J gene: TRBJ2-3
V gene: TRBV7-3
D gene: NA
clone size: NA
CDR3 protein: CASSNLPEGIGTDTQYF
CDR3 DNA: TGTGCCAGCAGCAATCTTCCGGAGGGGATAGGCACAGATACGCAGTATTTT

J gene: TRBJ2-5
V gene: TRBV4-1
D gene: NA
clone size: many
CDR3 protein: CASSQRAMGDTQETQYF
CDR3 DNA: TGCGCCAGCAGCCAAAGAGCTATGGGGGACACCCAAGAGACCCAGTACTTC

J gene: TRBJ2-2
V gene: TRBV23-1
D gene: TRBD2
clone size: NA
CDR3 protein: CAGRTPIGLAGDSNTGELFF
CDR3 DNA: TGCGCCGGACGGACCCCCATAGGGCTAGCGGGGGACTCGAACACCGGGGAGCTGTTTTTT

J gene: TRBJ2-3
V gene: TRBV7-8
D gene: TRBD2
clone size: many
CDR3 protein: CASSPNSGGPHDTQYF
CDR3 DNA: TGTGCCAGCAGCCCAAATAGCGGGGGTCCCCATGATACGCAGTATTTT